Sequencing of this T cell receptor (beta chain) was carried out in a study of regulatory T cells in long-lasting Graves disease. Study-wide results and limits: The small sample size may have reduced accuracy. Persistent disease was characterized by preferential usage of TRBV28, TRBJ1-2 and TRBJ2-5.

This clonotype was observed a handful of times. Its cognate antigen is unknown. HTBI primers from iRepertoire and Arm-PCR of CDR3 regions yielded the TCR beta libraries. Each CDR3 protein is one row after TCRdb ran MiXCR on the multiplex PCR reads. The table has under 450,000 distinct CDR3 sequences, about a sixth seen once. Trimming shortened V by 9 bases and J by 3 bases, and 14 bases separated the two germline ends. The CDR3 sequence is 14 residues long. Germline-derived CDR1 and CDR2 are LNHDA and SQIVND (reference sequence). As to time point: newly diagnosed GD, antithyroid drugs for less than 3 months. Making the TCR library involved RNA that had been extracted from PBMCs. These data were also reused for a study on T cells in Graves' hyperthyroidism and ophthalmopathy. As that report states: Researchers ran a first-round RT-PCR on the TCR CDR3 using the HTBI primer set.

The V and J genes are TRBV19 and TRBJ2-2; tentative D call: TRBD1 (6 bases). The TCR originated in a young woman with Graves disease. Sequenced material: peripheral blood mononuclear cells (PBMCs), taken at new diagnosis, from a patient treated with antithyroid drugs. CDR3 nucleotides: TGTGCCAGCAGGGGACCCCGCGACACCGGGGAGCTGTTTTTT. It translates to CASRGPRDTGELFF.